The 17 T cell receptor beta chains below come from one sample, sequenced in a study of PD-1 blockade in classical Hodgkin lymphoma. Clones were read by immunoSEQ multiplex PCR, and TCRdb kept only the in-frame ones, dropping some. The sample consists of about 9,000 clones, about 80% of them appearing once. Relapse was seen in all patients after autologous stem cell transplantation, and brentuximab vedotin exposure was variable. CD4+ T cells were purified from thawed PBMCs by negative selection. The material was CD4+ T cells from blood, obtained at baseline. Receptors were obtained from a human donor with classical Hodgkin lymphoma.

The chain uses TRBV28 and TRBJ2-6; perhaps TRBD2 as D (7 bases). The CDR3 loop spans 17 amino acids. V shed 3 bases and J shed 4 bases, with 16 bases lying between them. Germline V gene lookup returns CDR1 MDHEN and CDR2 SYDVKM. CDR3 sequence: CASSLRGPTRGANVLTF. CDR3 sequence (DNA): TGTGCCAGCAGTTTGCGGGGGCCTACGAGAGGGGCCAACGTCCTGACTTTC.

The chain carries TRBV6-1 and TRBJ2-2; a weak D match, TRBD2 (6 bases). Germline lookup yields CDR1 MNHNS and CDR2 SASEGT. The CDR3 contains 16 residues. V lost 1 base to trimming and J lost 5 bases, with 14 bases between them. The CDR3 nucleotides read TGTGCCAGCAGTGAAGTAGCGGCCCTTAGGACCGGGGAGCTGTTTTTT. It encodes CASSEVAALRTGELFF.

The chain uses TRBV14 and TRBJ1-1, with D tentatively TRBD1 (5 bases). The CDR3 extends over 14 amino acids. Trimming shortened V by 3 bases and J by 0 bases, and 8 bases separated the two germline ends. Germline assignment: CDR1 SGHDN and CDR2 FVKESK. The CDR3 DNA follows: TGTGCCAGCAGCCATTCAGGGATGAACACTGAAGCTTTCTTT. It codes for CASSHSGMNTEAFF.

The chain carries TRBV11-2 and TRBJ2-5; TRBD2 agrees at 9 bases. Germline V lookup: CDR1 SGHAT, CDR2 FQNNGV. This CDR3 has 17 amino acids. The ends lost 1 base at V and 4 bases at J; junction bases unmatched: 10. The CDR3: CASSLVGGAGGGETQYF. The DNA for the CDR3 is TGTGCCAGCAGCTTAGTTGGAGGAGCGGGAGGAGGAGAGACCCAGTACTTC.

The chain couples TRBV27 to TRBJ1-1; 7 nucleotides line up with TRBD1. The ends lost 4 bases at V and 3 bases at J; junction bases unmatched: 20. The CDR3 is made up of 19 amino acids. The germline V gene encodes CDR1 MNHEY and CDR2 SMNVEV (reference sequence). In nucleotides, the CDR3 is TGTGCCAGCAGTTCTCGATTGTTCACGGACAGGACGGGGTACACTGAAGCTTTCTTT. Translation: CASSSRLFTDRTGYTEAFF.

CDR3 nucleotides: TGTGCCAGCAGCTTCGGGGTTACCTACGAGCAGTACTTC. Amino acids: CASSFGVTYEQYF. This chain connects TRBV7-2 to TRBJ2-7; D is possibly TRBD2 (5 bases). The germline CDR1 and CDR2 sequences are SGHTA and FQGNSA. This CDR3 is 13 amino acids long. V was pared by 3 bases and J by 2 bases, with 8 bases between.

V gene TRBV6-1 combines with J gene TRBJ2-7, with D possibly TRBD1 on 7 matching bases. The CDR3 sequence is 13 residues long. Germline CDR1 and CDR2: MNHNS and SASEGT. The V end lost 4 bases, the J end lost 4 bases, and 11 bases lay between the germline ends. CDR3 residues: CASSVSGGYEQYF. The CDR3 coding sequence is TGTGCCAGCAGTGTTTCAGGGGGGTACGAGCAGTACTTC.

This clone was counted a few times. The CDR3 sequence: CAISPSSGRGEETQYF. In DNA form, the CDR3 reads TGTGCCATCAGCCCCTCGAGCGGGAGGGGGGAGGAGACCCAGTACTTC. This chain joins TRBV10-3 and TRBJ2-5, with 10 positions matching TRBD2. The trim removed 6 bases at V and 5 bases at J, leaving 12 bases unmatched. There are 16 residues in the CDR3. Germline CDR1 ENHRY, CDR2 SYGVKD.

The gene calls are TRBV4-1 and TRBJ1-2; 9 bases agree with TRBD1. From germline, CDR1 is MGHRA and CDR2 YSYEKL. The CDR3 spans 17 residues. V was clipped by 4 bases and J by 7 bases; unmatched bases: 16. The CDR3 region has the DNA TGCGCCAGCAGCCTGCGGCACGTACAGGGGGCCTTGGGTGGCTACACCTTC. This gives the protein CASSLRHVQGALGGYTF.

This chain joins TRBV20-1 and TRBJ2-3; either TRBD1 or TRBD2 may supply D (5 bases each). With 5 bases removed from V and 8 bases from J, the gap between germline ends came to 11 bases. The germline gives CDR1 DFQATT, CDR2 SNEGSKA (reference sequence). This CDR3 has 11 residues. Here the CDR3 DNA reads TGCAGTGCTCGGGACGTGCCTACGCAGTATTTT. It specifies CSARDVPTQYF.

The J gene is TRBJ2-1, the V gene TRBV4-1; no definite D call. V was cut by 5 bases and J by 3 bases, with 20 bases left in between. Germline CDR1 MGHRA, CDR2 YSYEKL. This CDR3 spans 17 amino acids. The DNA for the CDR3 is TGCGCCAGCAGCTTAGACCCAGCCTCAGCGAGCTACAATGAGCAGTTCTTC. Its protein is CASSLDPASASYNEQFF.

V is TRBV5-1 and J is TRBJ2-3, with TRBD1 matching over 9 bases. This CDR3 has 15 residues. V shed 0 bases and J 3 bases; nucleotides not matched to a gene: 2. Germline V gives CDR1 SGHRS, CDR2 YFSETQ. The CDR3 DNA follows: TGCGCCAGCAGCTTGGTGGGACAGGGAACAGATACGCAGTATTTT. Protein sequence: CASSLVGQGTDTQYF.

The chain uses TRBV5-1 and TRBJ2-3; 10 bases line up with TRBD1. V shed 4 bases and J 6 bases; nucleotides not matched to a gene: 20. The CDR3 is 19 residues long. CDR1 and CDR2 from the germline V gene are SGHRS and YFSETQ. The CDR3 spells CASSKGTGVSGRIPDTQYF. CDR3 nucleotides: TGCGCCAGCAGCAAAGGGACAGGGGTTAGCGGCCGTATTCCCGATACGCAGTATTTT. Based on the CDR3 plus reference TRBV5-1 and TRBJ2-3, the full variable domain is KAGVTQTPRYLIKTRGQQVTLSCSPISGHRSVSWYQQTPGQGLQFLFEYFSETQRNKGNFPGRFSGRQFSNSRSEMNVSTLELGDSALYLCASSKGTGVSGRIPDTQYFGPGTRLTVL.

This clone was seen more than once but under ten times. The rearrangement joins TRBV28 to TRBJ2-1; D may be TRBD2 (6 bases). The CDR3 runs 14 residues. Looked up from germline, CDR1 is MDHEN and CDR2 is SYDVKM. Trimming shortened V by 7 bases and J by 6 bases, and 16 bases separated the two germline ends. CDR3 region: CASNLGGLFNEQFF. The CDR3 nucleotides are TGTGCCAGCAACCTCGGGGGATTATTCAATGAGCAGTTCTTC.

This chain links TRBV28 with TRBJ1-1; no reliable D call. Germline assignment: CDR1 MDHEN and CDR2 SYDVKM. This CDR3 region has 14 residues. V lost 3 bases, J lost 9 bases, and 17 bases lay in between. CDR3 amino acids: CASSFPTALSKAFF. In DNA, the CDR3 is TGTGCCAGCAGTTTTCCGACGGCCCTAAGTAAAGCTTTCTTT.

The genes are TRBV30 and TRBJ2-2; 8 positions agree with TRBD1. With 3 bases clipped from V and 3 bases from J, the junction kept 0 bases outside the gene matches. The CDR3 is 13 amino acids. Germline-derived CDR1 and CDR2 are GTSNPN and SVGIG (reference sequence). CDR3 DNA sequence: TGTGCCTGGAGGACAGGGGACACCGGGGAGCTGTTTTTT. It yields the protein CAWRTGDTGELFF.

V and J are TRBV18 and TRBJ2-3; D is unresolved. V gave up 3 bases and J gave up 5 bases, with 15 bases separating them. Germline CDR1 reads KGHSH; CDR2 reads LQKENI. This CDR3 contains 15 residues. The CDR3 protein is CASSPTLVSKDTQYF. CDR3 bases: TGTGCCAGCTCACCCACTCTAGTATCCAAAGATACGCAGTATTTT.